The T cell receptor beta chain under discussion was sequenced for a study of post-analysis software for immune sequencing data. Broader study findings: Pronounced co-clustering by F measure was evident among identically batched samples. For normalized Chao1 diversity, multiple sclerosis patients scored significantly lower than controls did. Among roughly 5 TRBV segments more frequent in patients than controls were TRBV5-6, TRBV5-1 and TRBV20-1.

V shed 4 bases and J shed 3 bases, with 13 bases lying between them. This CDR3 has 15 residues. CDR1 is MNHEY and CDR2 is SVGEGT in the germline V gene. Only a few counts were recorded for this clonotype. Its antigen is unidentified. Carried by the TCR beta cDNA libraries were unique molecular identifiers. TCRdb re-called the PCR reads with MiXCR, one entry per CDR3 protein. The sample contains hundreds of thousands of distinct CDR3 sequences, roughly 35% of which appear only once. The V and J genes are TRBV6-2 or TRBV6-3 and TRBJ2-1; D not resolved. The sample taken for sequencing was blood. This clonotype originated in a girl under 18 with multiple sclerosis. For the CDR3, the DNA is TGTGCCAGCAGTTCCCCGCCGCAGTACTACAATGAGCAGTTCTTC. Amino acids: CASSSPPQYYNEQFF.